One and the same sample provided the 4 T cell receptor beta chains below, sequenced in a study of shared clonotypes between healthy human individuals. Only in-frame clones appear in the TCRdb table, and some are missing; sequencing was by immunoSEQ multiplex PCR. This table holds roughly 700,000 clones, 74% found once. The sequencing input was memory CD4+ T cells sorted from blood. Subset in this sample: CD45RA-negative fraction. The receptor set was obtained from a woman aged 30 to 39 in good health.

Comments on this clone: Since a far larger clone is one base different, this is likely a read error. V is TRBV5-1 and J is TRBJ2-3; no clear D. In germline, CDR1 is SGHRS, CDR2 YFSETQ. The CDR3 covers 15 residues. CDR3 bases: TGCGTCAGCAGTGGTGAGGTTCGGCGCACAGATACGCAGTATTTT. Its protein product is CVSSGEVRRTDTQYF.

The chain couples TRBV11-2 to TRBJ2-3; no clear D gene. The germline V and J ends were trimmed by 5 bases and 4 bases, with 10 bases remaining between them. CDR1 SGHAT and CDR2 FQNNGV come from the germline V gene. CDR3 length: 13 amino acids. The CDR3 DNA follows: TGTGCCAGCAGCGTCTCGCGGCCAGATACGCAGTATTTT. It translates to CASSVSRPDTQYF. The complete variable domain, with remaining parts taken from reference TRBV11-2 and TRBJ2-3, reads EAGVAQSPRYKIIEKRQSVAFWCNPISGHATLYWYQQILGQGPKLLIQFQNNGVVDDSQLPKDRFSAERLKGVDSTLKIQPAKLEDSAVYLCASSVSRPDTQYFGPGTRLTVL.

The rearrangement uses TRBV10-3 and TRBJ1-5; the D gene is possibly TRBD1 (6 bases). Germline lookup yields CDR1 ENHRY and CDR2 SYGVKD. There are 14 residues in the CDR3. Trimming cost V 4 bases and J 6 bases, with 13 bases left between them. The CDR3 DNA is TGTGCCATCAGTGGAGACAGGTTTGGTCAGCCCCAGCATTTT. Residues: CAISGDRFGQPQHF.

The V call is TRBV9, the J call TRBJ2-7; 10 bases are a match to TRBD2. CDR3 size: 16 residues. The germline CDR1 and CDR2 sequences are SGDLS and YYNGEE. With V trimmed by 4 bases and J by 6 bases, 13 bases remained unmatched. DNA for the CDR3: TGTGCCAGCAGCCCCCGTTCAACTAGCGGGACCCTCGAGCAGTACTTC. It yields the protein CASSPRSTSGTLEQYF.